This T cell receptor (beta chain) came from a study of blood T cells in healthy people across ages. Study-level information: Capture via template switching afforded approximately one barcoded beta molecule per two T cells.

It was with a sample-barcoded 5' primer and a J-beta primer mix that a second PCR of roughly 6 to 12 cycles was run. TCRdb re-derived calls from the 5' RACE reads in MiXCR, one entry per CDR3 protein. The top ten clones hold about 18% of a sample with around 870,000 distinct CDR3 sequences, more than 25% of them seen once. CDR3 size: 14 residues. V lost 1 base, J lost 8 bases, and 14 bases lay in between. Germline assignment: CDR1 LGHNA and CDR2 YSLEER. This clonotype was recorded a few times. This chain joins TRBV4-3 and TRBJ2-5; D is perhaps TRBD1 (6 bases). This clonotype was sampled from a woman older than 75 in good health. The sequenced sample consisted of blood. In DNA, the CDR3 is TGCGCCAGCAGCCAAGGGACAGACCGAAGTACCCAGTACTTC. It is translated as CASSQGTDRSTQYF.